Sequencing of this T cell receptor beta chain was carried out in a study of shared T cell receptors in the human thymus. Data came from immunoSEQ multiplex PCR; TCRdb stores just in-frame clones and leaves some out. The sample has almost 550,000 clones, around 78% seen once; the top ten hold less than 0.015%. Trimming cost V 2 bases and J 2 bases; bases outside gene matches: 13. Germline V gene data show CDR1 as SGHDT and CDR2 as YYEEEE. CDR3 length: 18 residues. These sequences were also reported in another study, on human thymus T cells. That investigation notes: The donors were infants in Finland with congenital heart defects, otherwise immunologically healthy. Surgeons resected thymus tissue during corrective heart surgery. Blood and thymic repertoires both appeared biased in V and J gene usage. Thymic repertoires from unrelated individuals overlapped highly, related research reported.

The rearrangement uses TRBV5-6 and TRBJ2-7, with 10 bases matching TRBD2. The sample taken for sequencing was thymocytes. The sequence derives from a boy in the first two years of life with a congenital heart defect. The CDR3 loop reads CASSFATSGWGRTYEQYF. The DNA for the CDR3 is TGTGCCAGCAGCTTCGCGACTAGCGGGTGGGGTCGTACCTACGAGCAGTACTTC.